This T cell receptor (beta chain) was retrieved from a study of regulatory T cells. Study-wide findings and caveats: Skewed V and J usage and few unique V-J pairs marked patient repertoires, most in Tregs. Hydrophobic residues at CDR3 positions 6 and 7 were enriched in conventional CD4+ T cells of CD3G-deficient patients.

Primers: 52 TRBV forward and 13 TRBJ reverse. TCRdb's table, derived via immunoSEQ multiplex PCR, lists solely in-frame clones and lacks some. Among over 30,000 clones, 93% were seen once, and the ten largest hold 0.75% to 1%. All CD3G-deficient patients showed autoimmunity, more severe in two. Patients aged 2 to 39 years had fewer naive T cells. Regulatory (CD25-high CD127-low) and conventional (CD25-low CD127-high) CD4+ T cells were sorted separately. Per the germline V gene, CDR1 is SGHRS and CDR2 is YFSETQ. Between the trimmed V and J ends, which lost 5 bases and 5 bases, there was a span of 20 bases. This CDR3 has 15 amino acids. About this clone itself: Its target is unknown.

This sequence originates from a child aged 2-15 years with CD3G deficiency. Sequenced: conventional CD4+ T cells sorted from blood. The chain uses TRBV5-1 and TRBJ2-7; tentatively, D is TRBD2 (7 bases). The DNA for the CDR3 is TGCGCCAGCAGGTTGAGCGCGGGGGCCCGGGACGAGCAGTACTTC. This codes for CASRLSAGARDEQYF.